This T cell receptor (beta chain) was identified during a study of blood T cell repertoires in COVID-19. Sequencing was performed with immunoSEQ multiplex PCR; in TCRdb, only in-frame clones are kept and a portion is missing. The top ten clones hold roughly 1.9% of a sample with around 250,000 clones, about four fifths of them seen once. The CDR3 length is 20 residues. Unmatched junction bases numbered 7, after V lost 2 bases and J lost 0 bases. Looked up from germline, CDR1 is SGHVS and CDR2 is FNYEAQ. Sequenced input: peripheral blood. The chain has TRBV7-6 and TRBJ2-1; 16 bases match TRBD2. This clonotype was sampled from a man in his thirties or forties who had recovered from COVID-19. DNA for the CDR3: TGTGCCAGCAGCTTACTTCCGGGACTAGCGGGGGGGAGCTCCTACAATGAGCAGTTCTTC. Its protein product is CASSLLPGLAGGSSYNEQFF. Drawing the rest from reference TRBV7-6 and TRBJ2-1, the complete variable domain is GAGVSQSPRYKVTKRGQDVALRCDPISGHVSLYWYRQALGQGPEFLTYFNYEAQQDKSGLPNDRFSAERPEGSISTLTIQRTEQRDSAMYRCASSLLPGLAGGSSYNEQFFGPGTRLTVL.